A single T cell receptor beta chain is shown here with its context. The clone's antigen remains unknown. The record has no base qualities; no much larger clone is one base away. The record originates from a study of T cell responses to AZD1222 COVID-19 vaccine (dated by TCRdb to 2020 to 2023). About the study as a whole: AZD1222 recipients with second doses at about 4 weeks or about 12 weeks were pooled, because spike-specific TCR depth and breadth did not differ between schedules. TCR sequencing covered some 250 trial participants: nearly 210 given two doses of AZD1222 and 26 given two doses of MenACWY control vaccine. Trial participants were enrolled into age subgroups of 18-55, 56-69 and 70-plus years, which contained 148, 28 and 57 TCR-sequenced participants, respectively.

The time point label here, explained by the study, means: baseline before first vaccination. Vaccinee samples were obtained from the UK trials COV001 and COV002, which included a single-blind randomized controlled phase 2/3 trial of AZD1222 (ChAdOx1 nCoV-19) in healthy adults. Trial participant PBMC samples were collected at day 0 and day 28 after the second dose for TCRbeta chain sequencing. The germline V gene encodes CDR1 LGHNA and CDR2 YSLEER. The junction carries 8 bases between V and J, which are trimmed by 0 bases and 2 bases respectively. Inclusive of the bounding cysteine and phenylalanine, the CDR3 is 15 residues long. The CDR3 DNA has 45 bases and is translated from base 1. The CDR3 regions of human TCRbeta chains were analyzed by immunosequencing. Turning to the authors' computational methods: Repertoire TCRs were matched against a reference library of SARS-CoV-2-specific TCRs generated with the MIRA antigen-specificity platform. Breadth was defined as the fraction of unique TCRs that were SARS-CoV-2-associated, and depth was defined as the fraction of total T cells that were SARS-CoV-2-associated. Using the MIRA data, each spike-specific TCR was assigned both to the spike region to which the TCR was reactive and to a CD4 or CD8 class. Log10-transformed breadth and depth values were compared by one-way ANOVA with Sidak's multiple comparisons tests. Imported from immuneACCESS, the table was reduced by TCRdb to in-frame sequences with V and J called. These copies leave out some clones; in studies compared against another copy, an unresolved V gene accounts for under half, and the cause of the remainder is not known. V and J calls and clone size are those listed in that table; D and trimming were worked out from the DNA. Within this sample are 150,000 or so clones, with just over 90% of them counted one time only. The top ten constitute 1.5% to 2% of the sample.

What the research found in general, with its limitations: In the small 56-69-year group, the increase in depth fell short of significance, most likely because of low power. No day 14 peak-response samples were available, so repertoires were characterized only after the peak T cell response. Reportedly, almost half of the unique spike-specific TCRs recognized epitopes lying outside the regions that are mutated in the B.1.351 and B.1.1.7 variants. Participants were mostly white British and included more females than males, and it was suggested by the authors that clonal diversity may have been underestimated. After two AZD1222 doses, spike-specific TCR breadth and depth were significantly higher than at day 0 and than in MenACWY recipients. The whole spike protein was spanned by vaccine-associated CD4 TCRs, and dominant responses were seen in regions 160-218 and 743-854. Only five to seven AZD1222 recipients were SARS-CoV-2 seropositive at baseline, limiting conclusions about previously exposed vaccinees.

This TCR came from an adult in good health. The specimen was peripheral blood, collected on day 0 of AZD1222 vaccination. Rearrangement joined TRBV4-3 to TRBJ1-5, with the D gene not confidently named. The DNA sequence is given as TGCGCCAGCAGCCAAGATGCCCGGGGCAATCAGCCCCAGCATTTT. Its product reads: CASSQDARGNQPQHF.